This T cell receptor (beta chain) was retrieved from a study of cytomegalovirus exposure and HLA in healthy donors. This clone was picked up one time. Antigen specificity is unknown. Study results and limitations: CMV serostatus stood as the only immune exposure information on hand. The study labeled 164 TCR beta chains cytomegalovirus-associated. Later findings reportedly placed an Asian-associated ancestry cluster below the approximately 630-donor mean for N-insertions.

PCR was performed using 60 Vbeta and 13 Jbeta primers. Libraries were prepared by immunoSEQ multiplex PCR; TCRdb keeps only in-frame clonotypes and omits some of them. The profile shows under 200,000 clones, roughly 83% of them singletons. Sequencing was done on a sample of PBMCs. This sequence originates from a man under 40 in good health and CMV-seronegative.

CDR3 DNA sequence: TGTGCCAGCAGCTTAGAGGGCAGGGGGGTTGAAGAGACCCAGTACTTC. Residues: CASSLEGRGVEETQYF. The chain links TRBV7-9 to TRBJ2-5, with D possibly being TRBD1 (7 bases). V was cut by 1 base and J by 3 bases, with 15 bases left in between. The CDR3 length is 16 residues. Germline V gene data show CDR1 as SEHNR and CDR2 as FQNEAQ (reference sequence). Using reference TRBV7-9 and TRBJ2-5 for the parts outside the CDR3, the full variable domain is DTGVSQNPRHKITKRGQNVTFRCDPISEHNRLYWYRQTLGQGPEFLTYFQNEAQLEKSRLLSDRFSAERPKGSFSTLEIQRTEQGDSAMYLCASSLEGRGVEETQYFGPGTRLLVL.